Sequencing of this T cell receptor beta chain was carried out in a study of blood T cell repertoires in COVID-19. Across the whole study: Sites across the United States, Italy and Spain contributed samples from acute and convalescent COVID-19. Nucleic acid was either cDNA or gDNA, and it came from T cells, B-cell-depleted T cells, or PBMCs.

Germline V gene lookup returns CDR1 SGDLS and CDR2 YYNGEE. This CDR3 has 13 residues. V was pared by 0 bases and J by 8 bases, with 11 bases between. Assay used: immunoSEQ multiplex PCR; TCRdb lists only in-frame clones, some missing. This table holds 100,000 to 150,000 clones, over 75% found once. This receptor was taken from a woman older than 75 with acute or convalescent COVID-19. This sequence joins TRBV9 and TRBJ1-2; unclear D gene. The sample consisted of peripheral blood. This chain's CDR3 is CASSVEANGGYTF. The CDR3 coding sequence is TGTGCCAGCAGCGTAGAGGCAAACGGGGGCTACACCTTC.